Below, 28 T cell receptor beta chains from the same sample are listed, as sequenced in a study of long-term antiretroviral therapy in people with HIV. Samples were assayed with immunoSEQ v3.0 at survey level. TCRdb keeps only in-frame clones here, not all; method: immunoSEQ multiplex PCR. The sample has 35,000 to 40,000 clones; roughly 82% are singletons. Sequenced material: unsorted PBMCs, taken 0.3 years after starting antiretroviral therapy. Receptors originate from a man between 18 and 35 years old with HIV.

This rearrangement joins TRBV2 to TRBJ1-2; D is undetermined. The CDR3 spans 11 residues. Trimming removed 2 bases at V and 4 bases at J, with 2 bases between. Germline values: CDR1 SNHLY, CDR2 FYNNEI. CDR3 bases: TGTGCCAGCAGTGAAAGCTATGGCTACACCTTC. It is translated as CASSESYGYTF.

The genes are TRBV28 and TRBJ2-1, with D unresolved. The CDR3 covers 12 residues. V lost 4 bases and J lost 10, with 11 bases in between. Germline V gene sequence: CDR1 MDHEN, CDR2 SYDVKM. The CDR3 here is CASSWDFAEQFF. The CDR3 DNA follows: TGTGCCAGCAGTTGGGATTTTGCCGAGCAGTTCTTC.

The rearrangement uses TRBV19 and TRBJ1-2; perhaps TRBD1 as D (5 bases). Trimming pared 2 bases from V and 4 bases from J, leaving 14 bases between. CDR1 and CDR2 from the germline V gene are LNHDA and SQIVND (reference sequence). CDR3 length: 15 amino acids. The CDR3 reads CASSIPRDGLYGYTF. CDR3 sequence (DNA): TGTGCCAGTAGTATACCCAGGGACGGACTCTATGGCTACACCTTC.

This chain links TRBV4-1 with TRBJ2-2, with TRBD2 matching over 8 bases. V was pared by 1 base and J by 4 bases, with 8 bases of the junction left unmatched. The CDR3 totals 17 residues. Germline CDR1 is MGHRA and CDR2 is YSYEKL. Written as DNA, the CDR3 is TGCGCCAGCAGCCAAGTCGGCAGCGGGAGTGCCACCGGGGAGCTGTTTTTT. Its protein is CASSQVGSGSATGELFF.

This clone was counted between two and nine times. V usage is TRBV6-1 and J usage is TRBJ1-2; D unresolved. The CDR3 sequence is 12 residues long. CDR1 is MNHNS and CDR2 is SASEGT in the germline V gene. Trimming pared 3 bases from V and 8 bases from J, leaving 10 bases between. CDR3 bases: TGTGCCAGCAGTGATATGGGCGTAGGCTACACCTTC. This gives the protein CASSDMGVGYTF.

The chain employs TRBV21-1 and TRBJ1-5; the DNA was not used to check the table's D call, TRBD1. TRBV21-1 is given as a pseudogene. This CDR3 comprises 15 residues. Here the CDR3 reads CASTRRDREPQPQHF. Written as DNA, the CDR3 is TGTGCCAGCACCCGCCGGGACAGGGAACCTCAGCCCCAGCATTTT.

The gene calls are TRBV6-1 and TRBJ1-3, with D uncertain. The CDR3 sequence is 15 residues long. The V end lost 6 bases, the J end lost 0 bases, and 12 bases lay between the germline ends. The germline V gene encodes CDR1 MNHNS and CDR2 SASEGT. The CDR3 loop is CASRADVVSGNTIYF. Written as DNA, the CDR3 is TGTGCCAGCAGAGCGGACGTAGTCTCTGGAAACACCATATATTTT.

The genes are TRBV19 and TRBJ2-7; 9 bases are a match to TRBD1. Germline V CDR1 and CDR2: LNHDA, SQIVND (reference sequence). This CDR3 is built from 17 residues. V shed 1 base, J shed 5 bases, and the junction held 12 bases outside the gene matches. For the CDR3, the DNA is TGTGCCAGTAGTATAGGATTGTTGGGACAGGGTATCGACGAGCAGTACTTC. Amino acid sequence: CASSIGLLGQGIDEQYF.

J is TRBJ2-1 and V is TRBV6-6; 7 positions agree with TRBD1. The CDR3 totals 13 residues. V lost 8 bases and J lost 2; bases outside the gene matches: 3. Germline V lookup: CDR1 MNHNY, CDR2 SVGAGI (reference sequence). CDR3 protein: CASRDSTYNEQFF. CDR3 nucleotides: TGTGCCAGCCGGGACAGTACCTACAATGAGCAGTTCTTC.

This clone turned up a few times. The CDR3 DNA follows: TGTGCCAGTAGTATGGGAGGGGGAGGGGGCAAGTCGGCCCAGCATTTT. Residues: CASSMGGGGGKSAQHF. This chain joins TRBV19 and TRBJ1-5; 7 bases are shared with TRBD1. The length of the CDR3 is 16 residues. V lost 3 bases and J lost 11; bases outside the gene matches: 16. CDR1 LNHDA and CDR2 SQIVND come from the germline V gene (reference sequence).

The CDR3 region has the DNA TGTGCCAGCAGTTTAACAGGGGGCGCGGGAAACACCATATATTTT. Residues: CASSLTGGAGNTIYF. The V call is TRBV27, the J call TRBJ1-3, with 9 bases fitting TRBD1. V was clipped by 2 bases and J by 4 bases; unmatched bases: 3. The germline gives CDR1 MNHEY, CDR2 SMNVEV (reference sequence). The CDR3 runs to 15 residues.

This chain joins TRBV6-1 and TRBJ1-6, with D possibly TRBD1 on 6 matching bases. V lost 0 bases and J lost 12, with 15 bases in between. The CDR3 loop spans 15 amino acids. Germline CDR1 and CDR2: MNHNS and SASEGT. The CDR3 reads CASSEAGGGQRPLHF. DNA of the CDR3: TGTGCCAGCAGTGAAGCGGGGGGCGGTCAACGACCCCTCCACTTT.

The genes are TRBV7-6 and TRBJ2-2; no clear D. The germline V and J ends were trimmed by 4 bases and 7 bases, with 16 bases remaining between them. The CDR3 is made up of 15 amino acids. From germline, CDR1 is SGHVS and CDR2 FNYEAQ. The chain's CDR3 is CASSSRAVKHGELFF. The CDR3, as DNA: TGTGCCAGCAGCTCTAGGGCCGTCAAGCACGGGGAGCTGTTTTTT.

The chain is built from TRBV12-5 and TRBJ1-3; 8 bases fit TRBD1. The V segment lost 2 bases and the J segment 4 bases; nucleotides outside the gene matches: 1. In germline, CDR1 is LGHNT, CDR2 FRNRAP. The CDR3 runs to 14 residues. CDR3 protein: CASGLRDRGNTIYF. The CDR3 DNA follows: TGTGCTAGTGGTTTGAGGGACAGGGGAAACACCATATATTTT.

This clone appeared a single time. This chain joins TRBV28 and TRBJ1-1; 9 nucleotides align to TRBD1. CDR1 and CDR2 (germline): MDHEN, SYDVKM. The CDR3 has 12 residues. With V trimmed by 3 bases and J by 10 bases, 3 bases remained unmatched. The CDR3 nucleotides are TGTGCCAGCAGTTTGGGACAGGGAGCAGCTTTCTTT. Translating gives CASSLGQGAAFF.

The chain employs TRBV7-9 and TRBJ2-3; a possible D gene is TRBD2 (6 bases). The V and J ends lost 3 bases and 2 bases respectively, with 12 bases between them. Germline V gene data show CDR1 as SEHNR and CDR2 as FQNEAQ (reference sequence). This CDR3 is built from 15 residues. The DNA of the CDR3 is TGTGCCAGCAGCTTTAGAAGCGGGCTCACAGATACGCAGTATTTT. It yields the protein CASSFRSGLTDTQYF.

The V and J genes are TRBV18 and TRBJ2-7; D call uncertain. Per germline, CDR1 KGHSH and CDR2 LQKENI. The V end was cut by 3 bases, the J end by 3 bases, with 18 bases between. This CDR3 is built from 16 residues. The CDR3, as DNA: TGTGCCAGCTCACCTCAGTTAGGACGGGCAGTCTACGAGCAGTACTTC. Protein: CASSPQLGRAVYEQYF.

This clone was seen just once. The gene calls are TRBV27 and TRBJ1-6; D gene ambiguous. This CDR3 region has 15 residues. Trimming pared 5 bases from V and 0 bases from J, leaving 8 bases between. Germline V gives CDR1 MNHEY, CDR2 SMNVEV (reference sequence). As DNA, the CDR3 is TGTGCCAGCAGTACAGTTAGCTCCTATAATTCACCCCTCCACTTT. Amino acid sequence: CASSTVSSYNSPLHF.

V is TRBV6-5 and J is TRBJ2-7; 7 bases line up with TRBD1. After removal of 7 bases from V and 2 bases from J, the junction contained 5 bases not matched to a gene. In germline, CDR1 is MNHEY, CDR2 SVGAGI. The CDR3 runs 13 residues. The CDR3 region has the DNA TGTGCCAGCAAATACAGGGGCCCCTACGAGCAGTACTTC. Its protein product is CASKYRGPYEQYF.

This clone was counted a single time. The chain joins TRBV11-2 to TRBJ2-3, with 10 positions matching TRBD2. Trimming at V came to 5 bases and at J to 12 bases, leaving 8 bases not matched to a gene. Per the germline V gene, CDR1 is SGHAT and CDR2 is FQNNGV. The CDR3 is 13 residues long. CDR3 DNA: TGTGCCAGCAGCGACCAGGGACTAGCGAGCCAGTATTTT. Encoded protein: CASSDQGLASQYF.

CDR3 coding DNA: TGTGCCAGCAGCCAAGTGGCAGGCCTCTACAATGAGCAGTTCTTC. Its protein is CASSQVAGLYNEQFF. The gene calls are TRBV14 and TRBJ2-1; D gene unclear. Trimming removed 1 base from V and 3 bases from J, with 10 bases in between. The CDR3 contains 15 residues. Germline loops: CDR1 SGHDN, CDR2 FVKESK.

V and J are TRBV18 and TRBJ2-1; D may be TRBD2 (6 bases). V dropped 2 bases and J dropped 3 bases, with 14 bases sitting between them. The CDR3 is made up of 16 amino acids. CDR1 is KGHSH, CDR2 LQKENI, per germline. The CDR3: CASSPSSGPHYNEQFF. The CDR3 coding sequence is TGTGCCAGCTCACCATCGAGCGGGCCCCACTACAATGAGCAGTTCTTC.

V is TRBV7-3 and J is TRBJ1-1; D gene uncertain. The CDR3 length is 14 residues. Trimming left V 2 bases short and J 2 bases short, with 9 bases between. Looked up from germline, CDR1 is SGHTA and CDR2 is FQGTGA. In DNA, the CDR3 is TGTGCCAGCAGCTTACGGACGGGAAACACTGAAGCTTTCTTT. This gives the protein CASSLRTGNTEAFF.

V and J are TRBV11-2 and TRBJ1-6, with TRBD1 as a possible D gene (6 bases). Trimming shortened V by 1 base and J by 11 bases, and 15 bases separated the two germline ends. This CDR3 has 15 residues. CDR1 is SGHAT and CDR2 is FQNNGV in the germline V gene. In nucleotides, the CDR3 is TGTGCCAGCAGCTTAGTATCACAGGGCGGCGCACCCCTCCACTTT. Its translation: CASSLVSQGGAPLHF.

This clone was counted between two and nine times. The chain combines TRBV19 with TRBJ1-2; 10 bases line up with TRBD1. CDR3 length: 16 amino acids. With 0 bases clipped from V and 6 bases from J, the junction kept 7 bases outside the gene matches. In germline, CDR1 is LNHDA, CDR2 SQIVND (reference sequence). The CDR3 reads CASSIEGTGAADGYTF. CDR3 in DNA: TGTGCCAGTAGTATAGAGGGGACAGGGGCAGCGGATGGCTACACCTTC.

This chain uses TRBV28 with TRBJ1-3; D not certain. V lost 5 bases and J lost 11, with 13 bases in between. This CDR3 has 12 amino acids. Germline V lookup: CDR1 MDHEN, CDR2 SYDVKM. CDR3 coding DNA: TGTGCCAGCAGTCAACTCGGCGGCGCCATATATTTT. Amino acid sequence: CASSQLGGAIYF.

This chain uses TRBV11-3 with TRBJ2-7, with D perhaps matching TRBD2 (7 bases). The CDR3 is made up of 16 amino acids. Per germline, CDR1 SGHNT and CDR2 YENEEA. The V gene lost 5 bases and the J gene lost 4 bases, with 21 bases spanning the gap. Written as DNA, the CDR3 is TGTGCCAGCAGCCCGGGCGGGGGCCGCGGCGTGTACGAGCAGTACTTC. As protein: CASSPGGGRGVYEQYF.

V is TRBV19 and J is TRBJ1-5; TRBD1 matches 7 bases. This CDR3 has 14 residues. Germline V gene data show CDR1 as LNHDA and CDR2 as SQIVND (reference sequence). V trimming: 3 bases; J trimming: 4 bases; junction bases outside the gene matches: 3. CDR3 residues: CASSMGDRNQPQHF. The CDR3 DNA follows: TGTGCCAGTAGTATGGGGGACAGAAATCAGCCCCAGCATTTT.